This T cell receptor (beta chain) was profiled in a study of blood T cell repertoires in COVID-19. Assay: immunoSEQ multiplex PCR; the TCRdb copy retains only in-frame clones and omits some. The table records almost 200,000 clones, roughly 90% of them present only once. Germline loops: CDR1 SGHRS, CDR2 YFSETQ. The CDR3 totals 15 residues. V was clipped by 0 bases and J by 0 bases, with 4 bases between them. The TCR comes from a woman between 18 and 29 years old who had recovered from COVID-19. The specimen was PBMCs or T cells enriched from blood (not recorded which). The rearrangement uses TRBV5-1 and TRBJ2-6; D is unresolved. As DNA, the CDR3 is TGCGCCAGCAGCTTGGCACTCTCTGGGGCCAACGTCCTGACTTTC. Protein product: CASSLALSGANVLTF.